A single sample is the source of the 13 T cell receptor beta chains below, sequenced in a study of cytomegalovirus exposure and HLA in healthy donors. In the PCR, 60 Vbeta and 13 Jbeta primers were used. Method: immunoSEQ multiplex PCR; TCRdb's copy keeps in-frame clones and lacks some. In the table there are some 140,000 clones, roughly 83% of which are singletons. Sequenced sample: PBMCs. The receptors originated from a man in his thirties or forties in good health and CMV-seropositive.

V gene TRBV28 combines with J gene TRBJ1-5; TRBD1 aligns across 8 bases. Trimming cost V 6 bases and J 1 base; bases outside gene matches: 17. From germline, CDR1 is MDHEN and CDR2 SYDVKM. The CDR3 is made up of 19 amino acids. CDR3 loop: CASSSPGQGARKSNQPQHF. The CDR3, as DNA: TGTGCCAGCAGCTCACCTGGGCAGGGGGCAAGAAAAAGCAATCAGCCCCAGCATTTT. Variable domain in full (rest from reference TRBV28 and TRBJ1-5): DVKVTQSSRYLVKRTGEKVFLECVQDMDHENMFWYRQDPGLGLRLIYFSYDVKMKEKGDIPEGYSVSREKKERFSLILESASTNQTSMYLCASSSPGQGARKSNQPQHFGDGTRLSIL.

The gene calls are TRBV28 and TRBJ2-1; tentative D call: TRBD2 (5 bases). The CDR3 is 13 residues long. V gave up 6 bases and J gave up 6 bases, with 12 bases separating them. CDR1 is MDHEN, CDR2 SYDVKM, per germline. CDR3 sequence reads: CASSTLGGNEQFF. The CDR3 nucleotides are TGTGCCAGCAGCACACTAGGAGGCAATGAGCAGTTCTTC.

The chain recombines TRBV12-5 with TRBJ2-2, with D possibly being TRBD2 (6 bases). Germline CDR1 and CDR2: LGHNT and FRNRAP. V lost 1 base and J 7 bases, leaving 25 bases between the germline ends. The CDR3 contains 19 residues. This CDR3 reads CASGLARGGEFRVGGELFF. CDR3 nucleotide sequence: TGTGCTAGTGGTTTGGCCCGCGGAGGGGAATTCCGGGTTGGCGGGGAGCTGTTTTTT. Complete variable domain (other parts from reference TRBV12-5 and TRBJ2-2): DARVTQTPRHKVTEMGQEVTMRCQPILGHNTVFWYRQTMMQGLELLAYFRNRAPLDDSGMPKDRFSAEMPDATLATLKIQPSEPRDSAVYFCASGLARGGEFRVGGELFFGEGSRLTVL.

The rearrangement joins TRBV6-5 to TRBJ2-1; the match to TRBD2 covers 13 bases. The germline V gene encodes CDR1 MNHEY and CDR2 SVGAGI. The CDR3 runs to 15 residues. Trimming removed 6 bases from V and 10 bases from J; junction bases left unmatched: 9. CDR3 coding DNA: TGTGCCAGCAGAAGACTAGCGGGAGGCCTAGGGGAGCAGTTCTTC. It specifies CASRRLAGGLGEQFF.

This chain joins TRBV6-5 and TRBJ2-5; tentatively, D is TRBD2 (5 bases). The J call may be wrong; the DNA end is better matched by TRBJ2-7. This CDR3 contains 14 residues. CDR1 is MNHEY, CDR2 SVGAGI, per germline. The CDR3 here is CASSLHSVSYEQYF. CDR3 sequence (DNA): TGTGCCAGCAGTCTACATAGCGTCTCCTACGAGCAGTACTTC.

The V gene is TRBV4-3, the J gene TRBJ2-5; TRBD1 agrees at 7 bases. The length of the CDR3 is 17 residues. With 1 base clipped from V and 7 bases from J, the junction kept 15 bases outside the gene matches. Germline CDR1 and CDR2: LGHNA and YSLEER. CDR3 in amino acids: CASSQALGQLVSGTQYF. The CDR3 DNA sequence: TGCGCCAGCAGCCAAGCTTTGGGACAGTTGGTTTCCGGGACCCAGTACTTC.

The rearrangement uses TRBV11-3 and TRBJ2-5, with 11 bases that match TRBD2. The CDR3 spans 16 residues. The V gene end was trimmed by 2 bases and the J gene end by 4 bases; junction bases not matched to a gene: 6. Per germline, CDR1 SGHNT and CDR2 YENEEA. The CDR3 bases are TGTGCCAGCAGCTTAAGCCTAGCGGGAGGTTCAGAGACCCAGTACTTC. Translated, it gives CASSLSLAGGSETQYF.

The chain links TRBV19 to TRBJ1-5; TRBD1 agrees at 9 bases. J gave up 7 bases and V 5 bases, and 6 bases lay outside the gene matches. The CDR3 runs 14 residues. Looked up from germline, CDR1 is LNHDA and CDR2 is SQIVND (reference sequence). The CDR3, as DNA: TGTGCCAGTAGTGTTGGGACAGGGAGACAGCCCCAGCATTTT. As protein: CASSVGTGRQPQHF. Full variable domain (remainder filled in from reference TRBV19 and TRBJ1-5): DGGITQSPKYLFRKEGQNVTLSCEQNLNHDAMYWYRQDPGQGLRLIYYSQIVNDFQKGDIAEGYSVSREKKESFPLTVTSAQKNPTAFYLCASSVGTGRQPQHFGDGTRLSIL.

The gene calls are TRBV27 and TRBJ2-3; 14 bases are shared with TRBD2. Trimming at V came to 6 bases and at J to 2 bases, leaving 7 bases not matched to a gene. Germline CDR1 reads MNHEY; CDR2 reads SMNVEV (reference sequence). The CDR3 length is 17 residues. CDR3: CASRQTSGGGITDTQYF. CDR3 nucleotides: TGTGCCAGCAGGCAGACTAGCGGGGGGGGTATCACAGATACGCAGTATTTT.

CDR3 DNA sequence: TGTGCCAGCTCACCACCAGGGACAGGGTACCCCGATACGCAGTATTTT. Amino acid sequence: CASSPPGTGYPDTQYF. The chain is built from TRBV18 and TRBJ2-3; TRBD1 aligns across 9 bases. Per the germline V gene, CDR1 is KGHSH and CDR2 is LQKENI. The CDR3 sequence is 16 residues long. The V segment lost 0 bases and the J segment 6 bases; nucleotides outside the gene matches: 7. Combining the CDR3 with reference TRBV18 and TRBJ2-3 gives the whole variable domain NAGVMQNPRHLVRRRGQEARLRCSPMKGHSHVYWYRQLPEEGLKFMVYLQKENIIDESGMPKERFSAEFPKEGPSILRIQQVVRGDSAAYFCASSPPGTGYPDTQYFGPGTRLTVL.

The rearrangement links TRBV7-8 to TRBJ1-2; TRBD1 matches at 9 bases. V lost 5 bases to trimming and J lost 5 bases; unmatched junction nucleotides: 9. Germline V gives CDR1 SGHVS, CDR2 FQNEAQ. The CDR3 is 15 amino acids. The DNA of the CDR3 is TGTGCCAGCAGCCTAGGGACAGGGAAAGGGTATGGCTACACCTTC. Its protein product is CASSLGTGKGYGYTF. Full variable domain (outside the CDR3, taken from reference TRBV7-8 and TRBJ1-2): GAGVSQSPRYKVAKRGQDVALRCDPISGHVSLFWYQQALGQGPEFLTYFQNEAQLDKSGLPSDRFFAERPEGSVSTLKIQRTQQEDSAVYLCASSLGTGKGYGYTFGSGTRLTVV.

This chain uses TRBV4-1 with TRBJ1-6; D call uncertain. Germline-derived CDR1 and CDR2 are MGHRA and YSYEKL. CDR3 size: 14 residues. V gave up 1 base and J gave up 10 bases, with 11 bases separating them. CDR3 sequence (DNA): TGCGCCAGCAGCCAAGGGGCCGCCCCCTCACCCCTCCACTTT. Protein product: CASSQGAAPSPLHF.

V and J are TRBV5-1 and TRBJ2-2, with 9 bases lining up with TRBD1. V dropped 0 bases and J dropped 5; count of bases not matched to a gene: 5. The germline gives CDR1 SGHRS, CDR2 YFSETQ. The CDR3 has 16 residues. The CDR3 spells CASSLEGTGPTGELFF. Here the CDR3 DNA reads TGCGCCAGCAGCTTGGAAGGGACAGGGCCGACCGGGGAGCTGTTTTTT.